This note documents a single T cell receptor beta chain sequence. Profiling relied on immunoSEQ multiplex PCR, and the TCRdb table lists in-frame clones only, not all of them. The table shows 85,000 to 95,000 clones, with roughly 91% occurring only once. This sample was taken from a study of T cell changes during pregnancy in multiple sclerosis. There are 14 residues in the CDR3. Germline CDR1 reads PRHDT; CDR2 reads FYEKMQ (reference sequence). With V trimmed by 5 bases and J by 11 bases, 7 bases remained unmatched. The rearrangement uses TRBV13 and TRBJ1-6, with TRBD1 matching 9 bases. Material: peripheral blood, obtained after pregnancy. The sequence was collected from a female donor in good health, enrolled as a control in a pregnancy study. CDR3: CASSRGQGITPLHF. The CDR3 DNA sequence: TGTGCCAGCAGCCGAGGACAGGGGATTACACCCCTCCACTTT.